This TCR beta chain comes out of a study of human T cells and chemical hapten exposure. Study-level information: The sensitizing agent was 2% DPC, placed on roughly 2 cm by roughly 2 cm of upper inner arm skin. Study conclusions and caveats: There were significantly more large CDR3 similarity clusters among expanded TCRs than among controls. Positive correlation was observed between PT1 expanded TCR counts and patch test score.

This clonotype was counted only a few times. Its target is unknown. CDR3 length: 14 amino acids. Trimming cost V 5 bases and J 8 bases, with 18 bases left between them. Germline V gene sequence: CDR1 SGHNT, CDR2 YENEEA. Time point specified: patch test 1, 2 weeks after DPC sensitization. As to treatment: therapeutic diphenylcyclopropenone sensitization with weekly scalp DPC. Each CDR3 protein is one row after TCRdb ran MiXCR on the RACE reads. The sample contains 150,000 to 200,000 distinct CDR3 sequences, approximately 15% of which appear only once. Specimen: whole blood, collected in connection with sensitization to the hapten diphenylcyclopropenone (DPC). V and J are TRBV11-3 and TRBJ2-5; perhaps D is TRBD1 or TRBD2 (5 bases each). The origin of this receptor is a woman aged 25 to 45 with alopecia areata. Some clones in this sample may be carry-over from other donors' samples. The CDR3 bases are TGTGCCAGCAGCCCCGGGACGAACTCTGAAACCCAGTACTTC. Residues: CASSPGTNSETQYF. Combining the CDR3 with reference TRBV11-3 and TRBJ2-5 gives the whole variable domain EAGVVQSPRYKIIEKKQPVAFWCNPISGHNTLYWYLQNLGQGPELLIRYENEEAVDDSQLPKDRFSAERLKGVDSTLKIQPAELGDSAVYLCASSPGTNSETQYFGPGTRLLVL.